One and the same sample provided the 15 T cell receptor beta chains below, sequenced in a study of CD8 T cells in ankylosing spondylitis. MiXCR was run by TCRdb on the 5' RACE reads, yielding one entry per CDR3 protein. Here the sample spans around 300,000 distinct CDR3 sequences, about 9.9% being singletons. Sample: blood, either unsorted or a sorted T cell fraction (not recorded which). Receptors were obtained from a female donor with ankylosing spondylitis or in good health (not recorded which).

Ten or more counts support this clonotype. This rearrangement joins TRBV12-3 or TRBV12-4 to TRBJ1-1; D possibly corresponds to TRBD1 (5 bases). V shed 3 bases and J shed 4 bases, with 9 bases lying between them. The CDR3 covers 13 residues. The CDR3 region has the DNA TGTGCCAGCAGTTTCGGGACCACCACTGAAGCTTTCTTT. Residues: CASSFGTTTEAFF.

The V gene is TRBV5-1, the J gene TRBJ2-7; D unresolved. With 0 bases removed from V and 7 bases from J, the gap between germline ends came to 5 bases. From germline, CDR1 is SGHRS and CDR2 YFSETQ. This CDR3 is 11 amino acids long. CDR3 DNA: TGCGCCAGCAGCTTGGGTTTTGAGCAGTACTTC. This codes for CASSLGFEQYF.

In this sample, this clonotype turned up many times. The rearrangement links TRBV28 to TRBJ1-1; tentatively, D is TRBD1 (5 bases). Per germline, CDR1 MDHEN and CDR2 SYDVKM. Trimming shortened V by 7 bases and J by 2 bases, and 20 bases separated the two germline ends. This CDR3 contains 16 residues. CDR3 DNA sequence: TGTGCCAGCAACTATCGGACCTACAGGAGAAACACTGAAGCTTTCTTT. It translates to CASNYRTYRRNTEAFF.

This clonotype was observed many times. The V gene is TRBV5-1, the J gene TRBJ1-6; 7 nucleotides match TRBD1. This CDR3 has 15 residues. J lost 1 base, V lost 3 bases, and 1 base had no gene match. Germline V lookup: CDR1 SGHRS, CDR2 YFSETQ. The CDR3 nucleotides are TGCGCCAGCAGCTCACAGGGGTCCTATAATTCACCCCTCCACTTT. Its translation: CASSSQGSYNSPLHF.

This clonotype was recorded at least ten times. This chain uses TRBV20-1 with TRBJ1-3; no definite D call. V lost 5 bases, J lost 7 bases, and 9 bases lay in between. The CDR3 has 11 amino acids. The germline CDR1 and CDR2 sequences are DFQATT and SNEGSKA (reference sequence). CDR3 coding DNA: TGCAGTGCTCGAGTGGAGAACACCATATATTTT. Protein: CSARVENTIYF.

This clonotype was observed many times. The V call is TRBV27, the J call TRBJ2-3, with D perhaps matching TRBD2 (5 bases). Germline CDR1 MNHEY, CDR2 SMNVEV (reference sequence). CDR3 length equals 14 residues. Trimming removed 7 bases at V and 4 bases at J, with 15 bases between. The CDR3 bases are TGTGCCAGCACCCGCGGGTCCCTCGCAGATACGCAGTATTTT. Amino acids: CASTRGSLADTQYF.

This clonotype was observed many times. The V call is TRBV7-6, the J call TRBJ2-1; D remains ambiguous. The CDR3 runs 14 residues. Germline CDR1 is SGHVS and CDR2 is FNYEAQ. V lost 4 bases to trimming and J lost 5 bases, with 12 bases between them. The CDR3 sequence: CASSSRRQDNEQFF. In DNA, the CDR3 is TGTGCCAGCAGCTCCCGAAGGCAAGACAATGAGCAGTTCTTC.

The sample holds one count of this clonotype. The CDR3 bases are TGTGCCACCAACCCAGGACATCTCTATAATTCACCCCTCCACTTT. Protein: CATNPGHLYNSPLHF. The chain carries TRBV28 and TRBJ1-6; D is perhaps TRBD1 (5 bases). The germline V and J ends were trimmed by 10 bases and 3 bases, with 16 bases remaining between them. Germline V CDR1 and CDR2: MDHEN, SYDVKM. The CDR3 runs 15 residues.

CDR3 in amino acids: CASSQGPNTEAFF. As DNA, the CDR3 is TGTGCCAGCAGCCAGGGACCAAACACTGAAGCTTTCTTT. The V call is TRBV3-1, the J call TRBJ1-1; a possible D gene is TRBD1 (5 bases). The CDR3 length is 13 residues. Trimming left V 3 bases short and J 2 bases short, with 7 bases between. Germline CDR1 and CDR2: LGHDT and YNNKEL (reference sequence).

The genes are TRBV3-1 and TRBJ2-3, with 8 bases fitting TRBD2. Per the germline V gene, CDR1 is LGHDT and CDR2 is YNNKEL (reference sequence). Trimming took 0 bases from V and 9 from J; bases not matched to a gene: 5. This CDR3 comprises 14 residues. The CDR3 nucleotides read TGTGCCAGCAGCCAAGATTACGGCGGGGGGACGCAGTATTTT. This sequence encodes CASSQDYGGGTQYF.

The genes are TRBV28 and TRBJ1-1, with TRBD1 matching 9 bases. Germline assignment: CDR1 MDHEN and CDR2 SYDVKM. There are 15 residues in the CDR3. The J segment lost 7 bases and the V segment lost 5 bases, leaving 11 bases of the junction unmatched. The chain's CDR3 is CASSPALGQGIEAFF. The CDR3 region has the DNA TGTGCCAGCAGTCCGGCCCTGGGACAGGGAATTGAAGCTTTCTTT.

J is TRBJ2-5 and V is TRBV20-1; 8 bases match TRBD2. V was pared by 4 bases and J by 4 bases, with 11 bases of the junction left unmatched. Germline CDR1 DFQATT, CDR2 SNEGSKA (reference sequence). This CDR3 region has 15 residues. CDR3 nucleotide sequence: TGCAGTGCTACCAAAAACTCGGGGGGGCTAGAGACCCAGTACTTC. Residues: CSATKNSGGLETQYF.

The gene calls are TRBV28 and TRBJ2-4; 13 nucleotides agree with TRBD2. The CDR3 length is 16 residues. From germline, CDR1 is MDHEN and CDR2 SYDVKM. V lost 6 bases and J lost 0; bases outside the gene matches: 2. The CDR3 loop is CASRTSGGGAKNIQYF. DNA for the CDR3: TGTGCCAGCAGAACTAGCGGGGGGGGAGCCAAAAACATTCAGTACTTC.

In this sample, this clonotype turned up many times. The J gene is TRBJ2-5, the V gene TRBV5-5, with D unresolved. Germline CDR1 SGHKS, CDR2 YYEKEE (reference sequence). CDR3 length equals 14 residues. V was clipped by 0 bases and J by 1 base, with 7 bases between them. The CDR3 here is CASSLGRLQETQYF. Here the CDR3 DNA reads TGTGCCAGCAGCTTGGGACGGCTCCAAGAGACCCAGTACTTC.

Ten or more counts support this clonotype. The V and J genes are TRBV20-1 and TRBJ2-5; D might be TRBD2 (6 bases). The CDR3 runs to 13 residues. Germline V lookup: CDR1 DFQATT, CDR2 SNEGSKA (reference sequence). V shed 5 bases and J shed 2 bases, with 12 bases lying between them. The CDR3 sequence: CSADRDFQETQYF. The CDR3 DNA is TGCAGTGCTGACCGGGACTTTCAAGAGACCCAGTACTTC.